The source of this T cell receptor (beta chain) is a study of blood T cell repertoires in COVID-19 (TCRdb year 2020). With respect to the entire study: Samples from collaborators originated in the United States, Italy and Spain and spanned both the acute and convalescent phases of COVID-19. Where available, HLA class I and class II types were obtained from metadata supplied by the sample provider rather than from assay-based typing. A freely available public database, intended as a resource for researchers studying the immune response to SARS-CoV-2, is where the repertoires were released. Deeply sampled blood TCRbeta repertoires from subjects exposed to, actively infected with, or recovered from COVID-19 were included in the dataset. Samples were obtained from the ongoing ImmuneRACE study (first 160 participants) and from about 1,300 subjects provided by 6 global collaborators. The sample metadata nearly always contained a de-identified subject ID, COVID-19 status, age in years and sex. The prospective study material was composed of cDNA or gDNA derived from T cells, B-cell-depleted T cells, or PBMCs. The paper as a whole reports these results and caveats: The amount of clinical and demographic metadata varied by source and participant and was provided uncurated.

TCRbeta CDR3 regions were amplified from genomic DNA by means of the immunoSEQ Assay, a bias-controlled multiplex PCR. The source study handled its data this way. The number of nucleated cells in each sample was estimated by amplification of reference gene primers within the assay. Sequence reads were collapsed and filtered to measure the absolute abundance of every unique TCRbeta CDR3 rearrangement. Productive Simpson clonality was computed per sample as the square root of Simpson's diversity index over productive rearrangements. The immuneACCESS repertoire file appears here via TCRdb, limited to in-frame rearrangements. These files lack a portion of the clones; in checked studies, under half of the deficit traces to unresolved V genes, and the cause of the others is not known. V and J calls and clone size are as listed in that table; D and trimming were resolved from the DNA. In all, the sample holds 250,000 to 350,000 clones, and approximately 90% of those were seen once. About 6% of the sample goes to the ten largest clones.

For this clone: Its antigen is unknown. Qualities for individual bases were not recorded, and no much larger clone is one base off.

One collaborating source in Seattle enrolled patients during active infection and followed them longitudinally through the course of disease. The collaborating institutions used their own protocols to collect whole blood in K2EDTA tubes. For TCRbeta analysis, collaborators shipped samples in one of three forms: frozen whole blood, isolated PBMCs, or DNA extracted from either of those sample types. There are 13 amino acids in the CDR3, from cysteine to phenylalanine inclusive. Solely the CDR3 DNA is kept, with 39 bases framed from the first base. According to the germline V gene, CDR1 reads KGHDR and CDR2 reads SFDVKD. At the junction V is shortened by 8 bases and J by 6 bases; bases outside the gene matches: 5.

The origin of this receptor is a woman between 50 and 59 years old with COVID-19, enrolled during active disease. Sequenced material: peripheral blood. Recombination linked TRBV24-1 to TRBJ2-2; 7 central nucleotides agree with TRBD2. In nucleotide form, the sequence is TGTGCCACCACCGAGCGGGAATCCGGGGAGCTGTTTTTT. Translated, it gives CATTERESGELFF.